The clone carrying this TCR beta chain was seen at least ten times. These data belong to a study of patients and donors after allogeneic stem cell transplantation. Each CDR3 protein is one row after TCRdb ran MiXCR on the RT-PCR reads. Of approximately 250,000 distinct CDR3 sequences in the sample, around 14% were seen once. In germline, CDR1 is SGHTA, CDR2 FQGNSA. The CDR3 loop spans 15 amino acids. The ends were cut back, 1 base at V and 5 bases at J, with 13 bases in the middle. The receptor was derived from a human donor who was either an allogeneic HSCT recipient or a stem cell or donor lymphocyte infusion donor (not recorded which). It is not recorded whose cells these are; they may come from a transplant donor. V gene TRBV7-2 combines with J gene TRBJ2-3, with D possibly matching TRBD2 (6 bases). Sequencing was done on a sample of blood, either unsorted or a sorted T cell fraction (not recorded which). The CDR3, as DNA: TGTGCCAGCAGCTTAGAGGCAGGGCGGGGAGATACGCAGTATTTT. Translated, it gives CASSLEAGRGDTQYF.